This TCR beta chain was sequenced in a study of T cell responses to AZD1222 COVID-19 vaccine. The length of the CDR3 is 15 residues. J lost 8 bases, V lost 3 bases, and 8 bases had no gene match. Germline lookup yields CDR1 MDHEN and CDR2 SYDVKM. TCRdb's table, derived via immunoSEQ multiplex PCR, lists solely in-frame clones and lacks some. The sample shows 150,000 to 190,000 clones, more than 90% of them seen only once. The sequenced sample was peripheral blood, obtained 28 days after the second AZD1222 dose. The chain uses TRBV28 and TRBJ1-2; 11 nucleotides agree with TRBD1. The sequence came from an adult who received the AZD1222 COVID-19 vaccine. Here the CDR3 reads CASSLSGQGALGYTF. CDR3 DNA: TGTGCCAGCAGTTTGTCTGGACAGGGGGCTTTAGGCTACACCTTC.